This T cell receptor beta chain was found in a study of beta chain features in type 1 diabetes. Study outcomes and limitations: More deletions and fewer insertions at VDJ junctions were seen in type 1 diabetes patients.

Points on this clone: Its antigen is undetermined.

cDNA synthesis used the whole RNA isolate, giving expressed TCRB sequences. Using immunoSEQ multiplex PCR, the repertoire was profiled, and TCRdb retains in-frame clones only, with some absent. The table includes roughly 450,000 clones, about an eighth detected once. V was clipped by 8 bases and J by 15 bases, with 17 bases between them. Germline values: CDR1 WSHSY, CDR2 SAAADI. The CDR3 is made up of 11 amino acids. The sample consisted of naive CD4+ T cells from blood. This TCR was sampled from a woman younger than 30 in good health. V gene TRBV10-2 combines with J gene TRBJ2-1; D not certain. CDR3 amino acids: CASRSDPLLFF. As DNA, the CDR3 is TGCGCCAGCCGAAGTGACCCCTTGCTGTTCTTC.